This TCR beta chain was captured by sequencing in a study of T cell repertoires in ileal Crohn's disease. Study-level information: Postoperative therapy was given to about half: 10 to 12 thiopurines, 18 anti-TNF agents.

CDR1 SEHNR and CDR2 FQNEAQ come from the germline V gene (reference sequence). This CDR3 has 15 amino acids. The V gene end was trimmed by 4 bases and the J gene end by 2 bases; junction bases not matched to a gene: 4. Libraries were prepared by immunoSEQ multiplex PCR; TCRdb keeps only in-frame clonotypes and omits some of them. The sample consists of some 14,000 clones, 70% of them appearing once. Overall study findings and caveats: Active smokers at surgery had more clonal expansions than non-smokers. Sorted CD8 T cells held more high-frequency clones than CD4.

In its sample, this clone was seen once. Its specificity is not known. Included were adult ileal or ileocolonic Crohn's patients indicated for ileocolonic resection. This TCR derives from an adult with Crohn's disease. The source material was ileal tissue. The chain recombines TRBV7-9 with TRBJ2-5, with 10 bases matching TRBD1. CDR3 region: CASSWGDRGQETQYF. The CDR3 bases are TGTGCCAGCAGCTGGGGGGACAGGGGACAAGAGACCCAGTACTTC.